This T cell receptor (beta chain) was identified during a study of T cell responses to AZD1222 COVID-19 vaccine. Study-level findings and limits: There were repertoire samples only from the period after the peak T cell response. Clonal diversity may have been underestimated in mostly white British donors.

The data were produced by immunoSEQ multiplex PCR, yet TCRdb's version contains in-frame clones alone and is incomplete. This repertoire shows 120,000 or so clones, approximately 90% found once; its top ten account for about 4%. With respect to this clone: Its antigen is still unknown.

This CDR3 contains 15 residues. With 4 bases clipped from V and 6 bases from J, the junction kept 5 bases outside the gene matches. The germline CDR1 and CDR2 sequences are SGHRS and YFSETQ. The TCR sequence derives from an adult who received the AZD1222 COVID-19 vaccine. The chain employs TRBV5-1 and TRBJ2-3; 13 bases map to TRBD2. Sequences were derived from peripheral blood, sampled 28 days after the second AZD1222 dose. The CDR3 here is CASSLWTSGSDTQYF. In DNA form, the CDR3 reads TGCGCCAGCAGCCTTTGGACTAGCGGGAGCGATACGCAGTATTTT.